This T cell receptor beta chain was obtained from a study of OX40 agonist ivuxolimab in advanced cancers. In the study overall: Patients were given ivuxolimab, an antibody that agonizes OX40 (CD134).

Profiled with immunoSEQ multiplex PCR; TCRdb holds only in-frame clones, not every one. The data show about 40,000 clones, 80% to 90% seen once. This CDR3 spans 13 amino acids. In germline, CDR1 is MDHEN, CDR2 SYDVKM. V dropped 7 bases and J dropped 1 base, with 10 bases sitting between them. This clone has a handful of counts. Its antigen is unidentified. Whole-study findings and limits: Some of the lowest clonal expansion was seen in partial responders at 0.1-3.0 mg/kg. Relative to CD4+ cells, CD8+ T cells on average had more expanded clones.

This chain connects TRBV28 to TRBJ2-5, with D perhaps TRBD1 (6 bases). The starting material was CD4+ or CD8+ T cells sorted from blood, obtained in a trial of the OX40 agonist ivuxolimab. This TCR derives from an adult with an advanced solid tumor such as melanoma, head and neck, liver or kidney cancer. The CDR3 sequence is CASTVQGQETQYF. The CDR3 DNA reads TGTGCCAGCACCGTACAGGGCCAAGAGACCCAGTACTTC. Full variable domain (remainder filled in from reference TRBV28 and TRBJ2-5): DVKVTQSSRYLVKRTGEKVFLECVQDMDHENMFWYRQDPGLGLRLIYFSYDVKMKEKGDIPEGYSVSREKKERFSLILESASTNQTSMYLCASTVQGQETQYFGPGTRLLVL.